These 19 T cell receptor beta chains were sequenced from one sample in a study of blood T cell repertoires in COVID-19. Repertoires were generated with immunoSEQ multiplex PCR, while TCRdb's copy carries only in-frame clones and drops some. Altogether hundreds of thousands of clones are present, approximately 80% being singletons, with the ten largest covering around a sixth. Sequenced sample: peripheral blood. The origin of the receptors is an elderly woman with active or convalescent COVID-19.

The genes are TRBV7-9 and TRBJ2-5; perhaps TRBD2 as D (5 bases). The germline V gene has CDR1 SEHNR and CDR2 FQNEAQ (reference sequence). This CDR3 contains 14 residues. V lost 1 base to trimming and J lost 5 bases, with 11 bases between them. The CDR3 nucleotides read TGTGCCAGCAGCTTAGGCTCCCAGCGGGAGACCCAGTACTTC. Encoded protein: CASSLGSQRETQYF.

This clone was counted only a few times. J is TRBJ1-6 and V is TRBV19; TRBD1 aligns across 7 bases. Germline V lookup: CDR1 LNHDA, CDR2 SQIVND (reference sequence). The trim removed 7 bases at V and 5 bases at J, leaving 2 bases unmatched. The CDR3 consists of 13 residues. This CDR3 is CASTQGHNSPLHF. CDR3 in DNA: TGTGCCAGTACACAGGGGCATAATTCACCCCTCCACTTT. The whole variable domain, remainder taken from reference TRBV19 and TRBJ1-6, is DGGITQSPKYLFRKEGQNVTLSCEQNLNHDAMYWYRQDPGQGLRLIYYSQIVNDFQKGDIAEGYSVSREKKESFPLTVTSAQKNPTAFYLCASTQGHNSPLHFGNGTRLTVT.

The rearrangement joins TRBV6-5 to TRBJ2-5; 7 bases fit TRBD1. Trimming cost V 6 bases and J 5 bases; bases outside gene matches: 9. The germline CDR1 and CDR2 sequences are MNHEY and SVGAGI. The CDR3 runs 14 residues. The DNA of the CDR3 is TGTGCCAGCAGCCGGACAGGTTATCGGGAGACCCAGTACTTC. Its protein product is CASSRTGYRETQYF.

This clone was found once. V usage is TRBV6-2 or TRBV6-3 and J usage is TRBJ2-7, with a weak D call TRBD2 (5 bases). Trimming shortened V by 2 bases and J by 2 bases, and 13 bases separated the two germline ends. The CDR3 runs 15 residues. Per germline, CDR1 MNHEY and CDR2 SVGEGT. The CDR3 loop is CASSYERSRAYEQYF. The CDR3 nucleotides are TGTGCCAGCAGTTACGAGCGGTCCCGAGCCTACGAGCAGTACTTC.

Notes on this clone: The sample has other DNA sequences that encode this CDR3 too. The V and J genes are TRBV18 and TRBJ1-2; D is undetermined. Germline V gives CDR1 KGHSH, CDR2 LQKENI. This CDR3 spans 13 amino acids. V lost 2 bases and J 1 base, leaving 5 bases between the germline ends. Here the CDR3 DNA reads TGTGCCAGCTCACCAGGCGGTAACTATGGCTACACCTTC. Translating gives CASSPGGNYGYTF. Looking up the rest from reference TRBV18 and TRBJ1-2 gives the full variable domain: NAGVMQNPRHLVRRRGQEARLRCSPMKGHSHVYWYRQLPEEGLKFMVYLQKENIIDESGMPKERFSAEFPKEGPSILRIQQVVRGDSAAYFCASSPGGNYGYTFGSGTRLTVV.

The chain uses TRBV5-1 and TRBJ2-5; D is perhaps TRBD1 (6 bases). Per the germline V gene, CDR1 is SGHRS and CDR2 is YFSETQ. Deletions cut 3 bases from V and 5 bases from J, with 14 bases between. This CDR3 contains 14 residues. This chain's CDR3 is CASSSQGQGETQYF. CDR3 DNA: TGCGCCAGCAGCTCCCAGGGGCAAGGGGAGACCCAGTACTTC.

This clone was observed once. The chain links TRBV15 to TRBJ1-4, with unresolved D. The CDR3 has 15 amino acids. V gave up 3 bases and J gave up 8 bases, with 16 bases separating them. Germline CDR1 LNHNV, CDR2 YYDKDF (reference sequence). The CDR3 region is CATSRGARADEKLFF. In DNA, the CDR3 is TGTGCCACCAGCAGGGGTGCGAGGGCGGACGAAAAACTGTTTTTT.

The gene calls are TRBV5-1 and TRBJ2-5; 11 bases match TRBD2. Germline CDR1 SGHRS, CDR2 YFSETQ. This CDR3 region has 14 residues. V shed 0 bases and J 7 bases; nucleotides not matched to a gene: 2. CDR3 residues: CASSLGLAGGTQYF. The CDR3 coding sequence is TGCGCCAGCAGCTTGGGCCTAGCGGGAGGGACCCAGTACTTC.

The chain has TRBV6-5 and TRBJ2-7, with a possible D match to TRBD1 (5 bases). Per germline, CDR1 MNHEY and CDR2 SVGAGI. This CDR3 comprises 13 residues. Trimming left V 6 bases short and J 3 bases short, with 12 bases between. The CDR3 here is CASRLGQNYEQYF. The CDR3 coding sequence is TGTGCCAGCAGACTCGGACAAAACTACGAGCAGTACTTC.

The rearrangement links TRBV5-1 to TRBJ2-1; TRBD1 matches at 12 bases. The length of the CDR3 is 16 residues. Germline values: CDR1 SGHRS, CDR2 YFSETQ. With V trimmed by 4 bases and J by 7 bases, 9 bases remained unmatched. CDR3 sequence (DNA): TGCGCCAGCAGCCTCTACCGGGACAGGGGGCGTAATGAGCAGTTCTTC. It codes for CASSLYRDRGRNEQFF.

The chain combines TRBV5-1 with TRBJ1-1, with D possibly TRBD1 on 5 matching bases. Trimming left V 1 base short and J 5 bases short, with 18 bases between. This CDR3 comprises 16 residues. CDR1 is SGHRS and CDR2 is YFSETQ in the germline V gene. The CDR3 region has the DNA TGCGCCAGCAGCTTGCCGCAAACAGGCGGTGTGACTGAAGCTTTCTTT. This encodes CASSLPQTGGVTEAFF.

The count of this clone is one. The rearrangement joins TRBV5-1 to TRBJ1-4; TRBD1 agrees at 9 bases. Losses at the gene ends were 4 bases for V and 8 bases for J; bases not matched to a gene: 9. Germline CDR1 reads SGHRS; CDR2 reads YFSETQ. The length of the CDR3 is 15 residues. The CDR3 here is CASSATGQGYEKLFF. The CDR3 nucleotides read TGCGCCAGCAGCGCAACGGGACAGGGATACGAAAAACTGTTTTTT.

Here the CDR3 reads CSGRTGTVSYNEQFF. The CDR3, as DNA: TGCAGCGGGAGGACAGGGACGGTCTCCTACAATGAGCAGTTCTTC. The chain carries TRBV29-1 and TRBJ2-1; TRBD1 aligns across 8 bases. CDR1 is SQVTM and CDR2 is ANQGSEA in the germline V gene. CDR3 length equals 15 residues. The ends lost 7 bases at V and 0 bases at J; junction bases unmatched: 8.

The chain recombines TRBV27 with TRBJ2-7; no clear D. Germline V gene lookup returns CDR1 MNHEY and CDR2 SMNVEV (reference sequence). V shed 6 bases and J shed 2 bases, with 14 bases lying between them. The CDR3 covers 14 residues. CDR3 DNA: TGTGCCAGCAGATTGTCTAGTGGCCCCTACGAGCAGTACTTC. It encodes CASRLSSGPYEQYF.

The rearrangement joins TRBV19 to TRBJ1-2; 7 nucleotides agree with TRBD1. Germline V lookup: CDR1 LNHDA, CDR2 SQIVND (reference sequence). CDR3 length: 14 amino acids. Trimming at V came to 7 bases and at J to 3 bases, leaving 8 bases not matched to a gene. As DNA, the CDR3 is TGTGCCAGTACGCTGGCAGGGGGAGACTATGGCTACACCTTC. Encoded protein: CASTLAGGDYGYTF.

The chain employs TRBV11-3 and TRBJ2-3; no definite D call. The CDR3 has 13 residues. Germline V CDR1 and CDR2: SGHNT, YENEEA. Trimming shortened V by 3 bases and J by 3 bases, and 7 bases separated the two germline ends. The CDR3 DNA reads as TGTGCCAGCAGCTTTTCCCTAACAGATACGCAGTATTTT. Amino acids: CASSFSLTDTQYF. Supplemented by reference TRBV11-3 and TRBJ2-3, the full variable domain reads EAGVVQSPRYKIIEKKQPVAFWCNPISGHNTLYWYLQNLGQGPELLIRYENEEAVDDSQLPKDRFSAERLKGVDSTLKIQPAELGDSAVYLCASSFSLTDTQYFGPGTRLTVL.

This chain uses TRBV7-9 with TRBJ1-6; D might be TRBD1 (6 bases). Germline lookup yields CDR1 SEHNR and CDR2 FQNEAQ (reference sequence). V was clipped by 0 bases and J by 9 bases, with 12 bases between them. CDR3 length: 15 amino acids. CDR3 residues: CASSLAGRGSSPLHF. The CDR3 bases are TGTGCCAGCAGCTTAGCGGGCAGGGGAAGTTCACCCCTCCACTTT. Combining the CDR3 with reference TRBV7-9 and TRBJ1-6 gives the whole variable domain DTGVSQNPRHKITKRGQNVTFRCDPISEHNRLYWYRQTLGQGPEFLTYFQNEAQLEKSRLLSDRFSAERPKGSFSTLEIQRTEQGDSAMYLCASSLAGRGSSPLHFGNGTRLTVT.

The chain employs TRBV28 and TRBJ2-1; perhaps TRBD2 as D (5 bases). The CDR3 length is 14 residues. Germline V lookup: CDR1 MDHEN, CDR2 SYDVKM. Deletions cut 6 bases from V and 3 bases from J, with 12 bases between. The CDR3: CASRPPDFYNEQFF. The DNA of the CDR3 is TGTGCCAGCAGACCCCCGGACTTCTACAATGAGCAGTTCTTC.

The V call is TRBV18, the J call TRBJ1-2; D is unresolved. Germline V gene sequence: CDR1 KGHSH, CDR2 LQKENI. V gave up 0 bases and J gave up 2 bases, with 19 bases separating them. The CDR3 extends over 18 amino acids. CDR3 DNA: TGTGCCAGCTCACCACCTCGTGCACCGGGAAAGGACAACTATGGCTACACCTTC. It translates to CASSPPRAPGKDNYGYTF.